One and the same sample provided the 29 T cell receptor beta chains below, sequenced in a study of PD-1 blockade in classical Hodgkin lymphoma. Described time point: cycle 4 day 1 (C4D1), after 6 weeks of nivolumab. The patients all showed relapse after autologous stem cell transplantation, while their brentuximab vedotin exposure varied. Some clones are missing from TCRdb's copy, which holds only in-frame ones; the method was immunoSEQ multiplex PCR. The sample yields approximately 84,000 clones, nearly 85% seen once. The sequences come from peripheral blood mononuclear cells (PBMCs), collected before the fourth cycle of nivolumab. The receptors were sampled from a human donor with classical Hodgkin lymphoma.

This chain joins TRBV4-1 and TRBJ1-4; maybe TRBD1 (5 bases). The CDR3 has 15 residues. The germline V and J ends were trimmed by 0 bases and 7 bases, with 12 bases remaining between them. The V gene's germline CDR1 is MGHRA and CDR2 YSYEKL. This chain's CDR3 is CASSQDTRVFEKLFF. Here the CDR3 DNA reads TGCGCCAGCAGCCAAGATACCAGGGTTTTTGAAAAACTGTTTTTT.

This chain uses TRBV7-6 with TRBJ2-7; 8 positions match TRBD1. Germline CDR1 reads SGHVS; CDR2 reads FNYEAQ. Germline trimming cut 1 base from V and 0 bases from J; bases unmatched to any gene: 2. This CDR3 is 15 amino acids long. CDR3 loop: CASSLVTGGSYEQYF. The CDR3 DNA is TGTGCCAGCAGCTTAGTAACAGGGGGCTCCTACGAGCAGTACTTC.

The CDR3 is CASSLSSYEQYF. In nucleotides, the CDR3 is TGCGCCAGCAGCTTGTCTTCCTACGAGCAGTACTTC. The chain joins TRBV5-1 to TRBJ2-7; D uncertain. Trimming removed 1 base from V and 1 base from J, with 3 bases in between. This CDR3 is built from 12 residues. Germline V gene data show CDR1 as SGHRS and CDR2 as YFSETQ.

This clone was seen a few times. The chain links TRBV6-5 to TRBJ1-5; TRBD1 agrees at 7 bases. Germline CDR1 and CDR2: MNHEY and SVGAGI. The trim removed 5 bases at V and 7 bases at J, leaving 8 bases unmatched. The CDR3 sequence is 14 residues long. DNA for the CDR3: TGTGCCAGCAGTCCAGGACAGGCCCCCCAGCCCCAGCATTTT. Protein: CASSPGQAPQPQHF.

The chain has TRBV10-2 and TRBJ1-3; 7 positions agree with TRBD1. This CDR3 comprises 13 residues. The germline gives CDR1 WSHSY, CDR2 SAAADI. With 7 bases clipped from V and 2 bases from J, the junction kept 2 bases outside the gene matches. CDR3 DNA sequence: TGCGCCAGCAACGACAGGGCTGGAAACACCATATATTTT. Encoded protein: CASNDRAGNTIYF.

This chain uses TRBV5-6 with TRBJ1-4; D is unresolved. V was clipped by 4 bases and J by 8 bases, with 12 bases between them. This CDR3 is 13 amino acids long. CDR1 and CDR2 (germline): SGHDT, YYEEEE. The CDR3 loop is CASSLPMGEKLFF. For the CDR3, the DNA is TGTGCCAGCAGCCTCCCAATGGGGGAAAAACTGTTTTTT. The whole variable domain, remainder taken from reference TRBV5-6 and TRBJ1-4, is DAGVTQSPTHLIKTRGQQVTLRCSPKSGHDTVSWYQQALGQGPQFIFQYYEEEERQRGNFPDRFSGHQFPNYSSELNVNALLLGDSALYLCASSLPMGEKLFFGSGTQLSVL.

The table lists this clone with a few counts. The chain uses TRBV18 and TRBJ2-1; maybe TRBD2 (5 bases). There are 14 residues in the CDR3. Germline V gives CDR1 KGHSH, CDR2 LQKENI. The ends were cut back, 6 bases at V and 4 bases at J, with 13 bases in the middle. In DNA form, the CDR3 reads TGTGCCAGCTCCGAGGGATGGGATTACAATGAGCAGTTCTTC. It encodes CASSEGWDYNEQFF.

The chain combines TRBV10-3 with TRBJ2-3; a weak D match, TRBD2 (6 bases). There are 14 residues in the CDR3. Germline V lookup: CDR1 ENHRY, CDR2 SYGVKD. The V and J ends lost 2 bases and 14 bases respectively, with 20 bases between them. The CDR3 DNA follows: TGTGCCATCAGTGAGGCTGCGGGACCTAGCTCTTGGTATTTT. Translation gives CAISEAAGPSSWYF.

The V and J genes are TRBV15 and TRBJ2-5; the D gene could be TRBD1 or TRBD2 (5 bases each). The ends were cut back, 0 bases at V and 5 bases at J, with 13 bases in the middle. This CDR3 has 15 residues. Germline CDR1 and CDR2: LNHNV and YYDKDF (reference sequence). The CDR3 spells CATSRDWAGTETQYF. The DNA of the CDR3 is TGTGCCACCAGCAGAGATTGGGCAGGGACGGAGACCCAGTACTTC.

The chain combines TRBV18 with TRBJ1-4; 7 bases map to TRBD1. J lost 7 bases, V lost 5 bases, and 7 bases had no gene match. Germline V gives CDR1 KGHSH, CDR2 LQKENI. CDR3 length equals 14 residues. CDR3 nucleotides: TGTGCCAGCTCAGGAAGGGACAGTAGTGAAAAACTGTTTTTT. This gives the protein CASSGRDSSEKLFF.

The chain recombines TRBV5-6 with TRBJ2-7; D is possibly TRBD1 (6 bases). This CDR3 is 14 amino acids long. Trimming removed 2 bases from V and 5 bases from J, with 14 bases in between. The V gene's germline CDR1 is SGHDT and CDR2 YYEEEE. CDR3 sequence: CASSLRAGVHEQYF. The CDR3 region has the DNA TGTGCCAGCAGCTTAAGGGCAGGGGTTCACGAGCAGTACTTC.

This clone has only a few counts. The V call is TRBV29-1, the J call TRBJ1-1; no clear D gene. Germline V gene sequence: CDR1 SQVTM, CDR2 ANQGSEA. CDR3 size: 13 residues. The V end lost 5 bases, the J end lost 1 base, and 11 bases lay between the germline ends. CDR3 amino acids: CSVTRGGNTEAFF. The CDR3 DNA reads TGCAGCGTTACCCGGGGAGGGAACACTGAAGCTTTCTTT.

V and J are TRBV2 and TRBJ2-5; D uncertain. The germline V gene encodes CDR1 SNHLY and CDR2 FYNNEI. The CDR3 is made up of 11 amino acids. Trimming removed 7 bases at V and 7 bases at J, with 10 bases between. CDR3 in amino acids: CASMGFGTQYF. Written as DNA, the CDR3 is TGTGCCAGCATGGGGTTCGGGACCCAGTACTTC.

This rearrangement joins TRBV10-3 to TRBJ1-1; 7 bases match TRBD1. This CDR3 comprises 14 residues. In germline, CDR1 is ENHRY, CDR2 SYGVKD. The V and J ends lost 1 base and 5 bases, in that order; junction bases with no gene match: 4. In DNA form, the CDR3 reads TGTGCCATCAGTGAGTTCAGGGGGGGGACTGAAGCTTTCTTT. Protein product: CAISEFRGGTEAFF.

CDR3 sequence (DNA): TGCGCCAGCAGCGTGGACAGGGGGCCGGCCGGGGAGCTGTTTTTT. This encodes CASSVDRGPAGELFF. The chain combines TRBV5-1 with TRBJ2-2; 11 bases agree with TRBD1. CDR1 SGHRS and CDR2 YFSETQ come from the germline V gene. The CDR3 sequence is 15 residues long. Trimming cost V 4 bases and J 6 bases; bases outside gene matches: 5. The whole variable domain, remainder taken from reference TRBV5-1 and TRBJ2-2, is KAGVTQTPRYLIKTRGQQVTLSCSPISGHRSVSWYQQTPGQGLQFLFEYFSETQRNKGNFPGRFSGRQFSNSRSEMNVSTLELGDSALYLCASSVDRGPAGELFFGEGSRLTVL.

The V call is TRBV5-4, the J call TRBJ2-7; TRBD2 is a possible D gene (5 bases). CDR3 length: 14 amino acids. CDR1 is SGHNT and CDR2 is YYREEE in the germline V gene (reference sequence). V lost 3 bases and J 0 bases, leaving 10 bases between the germline ends. The CDR3 DNA sequence: TGTGCCAGCAGCTCCGACTATAGCTCCTACGAGCAGTACTTC. Translating it yields CASSSDYSSYEQYF. Full variable domain (remainder filled in from reference TRBV5-4 and TRBJ2-7): ETGVTQSPTHLIKTRGQQVTLRCSSQSGHNTVSWYQQALGQGPQFIFQYYREEENGRGNFPPRFSGLQFPNYSSELNVNALELDDSALYLCASSSDYSSYEQYFGPGTRLTVT.

The chain uses TRBV5-1 and TRBJ2-7, with 7 positions matching TRBD1. V gave up 4 bases and J gave up 2 bases; unmatched junction bases: 9. CDR3 length: 15 amino acids. Per germline, CDR1 SGHRS and CDR2 YFSETQ. The CDR3 here is CASSLRQGSPYEQYF. The DNA of the CDR3 is TGCGCCAGCAGCCTTCGACAGGGTAGCCCCTACGAGCAGTACTTC.

The gene calls are TRBV30 and TRBJ1-6; D is perhaps TRBD1 (6 bases). Trimming shortened V by 2 bases and J by 7 bases, and 15 bases separated the two germline ends. The CDR3 is 15 residues long. CDR1 and CDR2 from the germline V gene are GTSNPN and SVGIG (reference sequence). CDR3 loop: CAWSPTRGANSPLHF. The CDR3 region has the DNA TGTGCCTGGAGTCCTACCCGGGGGGCCAATTCACCCCTCCACTTT.

The gene calls are TRBV19 and TRBJ2-5; the D is unclear. Germline CDR1 is LNHDA and CDR2 is SQIVND (reference sequence). V was shortened by 5 bases and J by 4 bases, with 8 bases between the two germline ends. This CDR3 contains 12 residues. The CDR3, as DNA: TGTGCCAGTAGTGTCACCGGAGAGACCCAGTACTTC. It yields the protein CASSVTGETQYF. The full variable domain, with the rest looked up from reference TRBV19 and TRBJ2-5, is DGGITQSPKYLFRKEGQNVTLSCEQNLNHDAMYWYRQDPGQGLRLIYYSQIVNDFQKGDIAEGYSVSREKKESFPLTVTSAQKNPTAFYLCASSVTGETQYFGPGTRLLVL.

This clone was detected only a few times. The chain joins TRBV5-5 to TRBJ1-1, with unresolved D. CDR1 and CDR2 (germline): SGHKS, YYEKEE (reference sequence). V was shortened by 2 bases and J by 1 base, with 6 bases between the two germline ends. The CDR3 is 13 residues long. CDR3 sequence (DNA): TGTGCCAGCAGCTTCGGGCAGAACACTGAAGCTTTCTTT. Residues: CASSFGQNTEAFF.

This clone was counted a few times. The chain combines TRBV4-1 with TRBJ1-2, with D unresolved. This CDR3 is 17 amino acids long. V dropped 0 bases and J dropped 7 bases, with 21 bases sitting between them. Germline V gene lookup returns CDR1 MGHRA and CDR2 YSYEKL. In DNA form, the CDR3 reads TGCGCCAGCAGCCAAGATCCGGGGAGGTTTTCAGCGGGTGGCTACACCTTC. Its protein product is CASSQDPGRFSAGGYTF.

The rearrangement joins TRBV5-1 to TRBJ2-1; D gene ambiguous. The germline V and J ends were trimmed by 5 bases and 0 bases, with 15 bases remaining between them. This CDR3 has 16 residues. Germline loops: CDR1 SGHRS, CDR2 YFSETQ. CDR3 in amino acids: CASRVQVVTSYNEQFF. The CDR3 bases are TGCGCCAGCAGAGTCCAGGTGGTTACCTCCTACAATGAGCAGTTCTTC.

J is TRBJ2-7 and V is TRBV7-9; D gene uncertain. V was cut by 1 base and J by 2 bases, with 9 bases left in between. Germline assignment: CDR1 SEHNR and CDR2 FQNEAQ (reference sequence). The CDR3 sequence is 14 residues long. This CDR3 is CASSLVLFPYEQYF. The DNA for the CDR3 is TGTGCCAGCAGCTTAGTGTTATTTCCCTACGAGCAGTACTTC. The full variable domain, with the rest looked up from reference TRBV7-9 and TRBJ2-7, is DTGVSQNPRHKITKRGQNVTFRCDPISEHNRLYWYRQTLGQGPEFLTYFQNEAQLEKSRLLSDRFSAERPKGSFSTLEIQRTEQGDSAMYLCASSLVLFPYEQYFGPGTRLTVT.

The chain joins TRBV15 to TRBJ2-5; D perhaps matches TRBD2 (5 bases). Trimming pared 0 bases from V and 5 bases from J, leaving 13 bases between. This CDR3 has 15 residues. CDR1 and CDR2 from the germline V gene are LNHNV and YYDKDF (reference sequence). The CDR3 loop reads CATSRETGIRETQYF. As DNA, the CDR3 is TGTGCCACCAGCAGAGAAACCGGGATCCGGGAGACCCAGTACTTC.

V gene TRBV15 combines with J gene TRBJ2-3; no clear D. Germline CDR1 reads LNHNV; CDR2 reads YYDKDF (reference sequence). V lost 2 bases to trimming and J lost 2 bases, with 8 bases between them. CDR3 length: 14 amino acids. CDR3 nucleotides: TGTGCCACCAGCAGATCGGGCTTCACAGATACGCAGTATTTT. Translation gives CATSRSGFTDTQYF.

The V and J genes are TRBV11-2 and TRBJ2-5; TRBD1 aligns across 10 bases. V was clipped by 3 bases and J by 5 bases; unmatched bases: 6. This CDR3 region has 15 residues. CDR1 is SGHAT, CDR2 FQNNGV, per germline. CDR3 sequence reads: CASSFGDRGSETQYF. The CDR3 bases are TGTGCCAGCAGCTTTGGGGACAGGGGATCGGAGACCCAGTACTTC.

The V call is TRBV5-1, the J call TRBJ2-1; tentative D call: TRBD1 (6 bases). V dropped 4 bases and J dropped 6 bases, with 29 bases sitting between them. The CDR3 extends over 19 amino acids. Germline CDR1 is SGHRS and CDR2 is YFSETQ. The CDR3 sequence is CASSTPDSKTKTGRNEQFF. The CDR3 DNA reads TGCGCCAGCAGCACACCCGACTCTAAAACTAAAACAGGGCGCAATGAGCAGTTCTTC.

The J gene is TRBJ2-1, the V gene TRBV30, with 13 bases that match TRBD2. CDR1 is GTSNPN, CDR2 SVGIG, per germline (reference sequence). V gave up 3 bases and J gave up 9 bases; unmatched junction bases: 5. CDR3 length equals 14 residues. CDR3: CAWRGLAGVSEQFF. DNA for the CDR3: TGTGCCTGGAGAGGACTAGCGGGAGTTAGTGAGCAGTTCTTC.

This rearrangement joins TRBV10-2 to TRBJ2-5; possibly TRBD1 for D (6 bases). In germline, CDR1 is WSHSY, CDR2 SAAADI. V was cut by 3 bases and J by 5 bases, with 22 bases left in between. The CDR3 has 17 amino acids. The CDR3 DNA reads TGCGCCAGCAGTGATTCCCGTCGGGACACTCATGGGGAGACCCAGTACTTC. Translation: CASSDSRRDTHGETQYF.